The present T cell receptor beta chain was sequenced within a study of cytotoxic CD8 clonotypes in ibrutinib-treated CLL (dated by TCRdb to the early 2020s). Regarding the study in general: The cohort included more than 14 treatment-naive and about a dozen relapsed/refractory patients; about 18 were IGHV unmutated. An average of 255,043 productive templates and approximately 90,000 productive rearrangements was obtained per sample. Cryopreserved peripheral blood mononuclear cells were obtained before treatment, at response, and at either sustained remission or disease progression. Of the 90 or so people in the trial, approximately 24 had longitudinal samples available. Response samples were obtained after a median of approximately twelve months of treatment, with a range of roughly 6 to 36 months. Responses were partial in some 24 patients and complete in 2; after median around 65 months follow-up, roughly 14 stayed in remission and 12 progressed.

For TCR beta library preparation, roughly 2.2 micrograms of genomic DNA were isolated from cryopreserved PBMCs. Longitudinal blood samples from CLL patients on ibrutinib monotherapy underwent high-throughput TCR beta sequencing. The patients were enrolled in a single-center, open-label phase 2 trial of ibrutinib monotherapy. From cysteine to phenylalanine, the CDR3 is 22 amino acids long. The CDR3 DNA has 66 bases and is translated from base 1. CDR1 and CDR2 are read off the germline V gene (reference sequence) as LNHDA and SQIVND. Trimming accounts for 3 bases at V and 2 bases at J, while the number of junction bases matched to no gene is 24. A MiSeq instrument was used for deep resolution sequencing, which targeted depths ranging from 1 in 1 million up to 1 in 200,000 T cells, with coverage averaging 10x for each clonotype. TCR beta libraries were generated with the immunoSEQ hsTCRB Kit. Regarding the original processing steps: Data were analyzed with ImmunoSEQ Data Assistant and ImmunoSEQ Analyzer, with V, D and J genes assigned per IMGT definitions. Clonality, which ranges from 0 to 1, was calculated by subtracting the normalized Shannon entropy of productive rearrangement frequencies from one. Only overrepresented clonotypes making up at least 0.05% of each patient's repertoire were included in the public clonotype analysis. Around 12 age-matched healthy donor repertoires from immuneACCESS were used as controls for clonality. TCRdb mirrors the immuneACCESS table, restricted to in-frame sequences. Some clones are absent from its copies; in checked studies, under half trace to an unresolved V gene, and the reason for the others is unknown. For V, J and clone size, that table is used; D and trimming come from the DNA. This sample gives about 86,000 clones in total; approximately 86% of them show up just once. Around 5.4% of the sample is in the top ten clones.

The sample holds one count of this clone. What this receptor recognizes is not known. No base qualities exist here, and no much larger clone lies one base off it. Findings and caveats that apply to the study as a whole: Sampling times were not matched between patients in sustained remission and patients whose disease was progressing, and lymph node repertoires were not examined. An increase in clonality was observed at ibrutinib response, with clonality remaining stable during sustained remission and falling back toward baseline at progression. Public clonotypes were rare and either shrank or stayed stable during treatment, and the rise in clonality at ibrutinib response reflected expansion of private clonotypes. Baseline clonality exceeded that of age-matched healthy donors and correlated strongly with circulating CD8+ T-cell counts.

The chain employs TRBV19 and TRBJ2-3; 9 junctional bases match TRBD2. The sample was PBMCs, taken before ibrutinib treatment. The receptor was derived from a human donor with chronic lymphocytic leukemia. The CDR3 in this case is CASSILWRTPNSSGTDTDTQYF. The base sequence is TGTGCCAGTAGTATTCTCTGGAGGACGCCGAACTCTAGCGGGACAGACACAGATACGCAGTATTTT.